This T cell receptor (beta chain) was documented in a study of T cell responses to AZD1222 COVID-19 vaccine. Worth noting for this clone: As yet, its antigen is unknown.

The repertoire was sequenced with immunoSEQ multiplex PCR; TCRdb's copy has only in-frame clones and lacks some. In the table there are about 120,000 clones, 92% of which are singletons. The study's findings and limits: Donors, mostly white British, included more females; clonal diversity was possibly underestimated. The repertoires were collected only after the peak T cell response.

Germline-derived CDR1 and CDR2 are MNHEY and SMNVEV (reference sequence). This CDR3 has 19 residues. J gave up 0 bases and V 5 bases, and 13 bases lay outside the gene matches. The sequence derives from an adult in good health. The sequencing here drew on peripheral blood, taken on day 0 of AZD1222 vaccination. The chain uses TRBV27 and TRBJ2-3, with TRBD2 matching 11 bases. The CDR3 region has the DNA TGTGCCAGCAGTACATTAGCGGGAGGGCCCTCAGGGAGCACAGATACGCAGTATTTT. Translation: CASSTLAGGPSGSTDTQYF.